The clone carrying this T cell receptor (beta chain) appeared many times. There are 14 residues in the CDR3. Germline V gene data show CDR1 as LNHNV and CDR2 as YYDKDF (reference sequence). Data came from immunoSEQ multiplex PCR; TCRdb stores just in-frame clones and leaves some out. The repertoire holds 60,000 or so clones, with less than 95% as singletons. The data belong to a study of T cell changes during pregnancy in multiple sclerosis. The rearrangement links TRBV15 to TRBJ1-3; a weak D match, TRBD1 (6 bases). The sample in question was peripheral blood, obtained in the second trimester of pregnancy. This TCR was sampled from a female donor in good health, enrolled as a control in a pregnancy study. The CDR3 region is CASQGHQSGNTIYF. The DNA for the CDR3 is TGTGCGTCCCAGGGACACCAATCTGGAAACACCATATATTTT.